A selection of T cell receptor beta chains follows, all from one sample in a study of beta chain features in type 1 diabetes. The data were produced by immunoSEQ multiplex PCR, yet TCRdb's version contains in-frame clones alone and is incomplete. The table includes 250,000 to 350,000 clones, approximately 15% detected once. Sample: naive CD4+ T cells from blood. The receptors stem from a young man with type 1 diabetes. Each CDR3 is given with its conserved first and last residue. D genes are given only for firm matches. A row's size may be missing; if present it is once, few, many or a size class.

j_gene: TRBJ2-1; abundance: few; v_gene: TRBV2; d_gene: TRBD1; CDR3aa: CASSIRTGIGEQFF; CDR3nt: TGTGCCAGCAGTATTCGGACAGGAATAGGGGAGCAGTTCTTC
j_gene: TRBJ2-1; abundance: few; v_gene: TRBV28; d_gene: TRBD2; CDR3aa: CASRFAGTSGKKVAFF; CDR3nt: TGTGCCAGCAGATTCGCCGGGACTAGCGGGAAAAAGGTGGCGTTCTTC
j_gene: TRBJ2-3; abundance: few; v_gene: TRBV6-6; d_gene: TRBD2; CDR3aa: CASRGTSGSTDTQYF; CDR3nt: TGTGCCAGCAGGGGGACTAGCGGGAGCACAGATACGCAGTATTTT
j_gene: TRBJ1-1; abundance: .; v_gene: TRBV7-9; d_gene: TRBD1; CDR3aa: CASSLQGEWTEAFF; CDR3nt: TGTGCCAGCAGCTTACAGGGGGAGTGGACTGAAGCTTTCTTT
j_gene: TRBJ2-6; abundance: .; v_gene: TRBV2; d_gene: TRBD1; CDR3aa: CASRPTGAGANVLTF; CDR3nt: TGTGCCAGCAGACCTACAGGGGCTGGGGCCAACGTCCTGACTTTC
j_gene: TRBJ1-1; abundance: .; v_gene: TRBV9; d_gene: TRBD1; CDR3aa: CASSAGTGVMNTEAFF; CDR3nt: TGTGCCAGCAGCGCCGGGACAGGGGTGATGAACACTGAAGCTTTCTTT
j_gene: TRBJ2-6; abundance: .; v_gene: TRBV27; d_gene: .; CDR3aa: CASRLSSGANVLTF; CDR3nt: TGTGCCAGCCGTTTGAGCTCTGGGGCCAACGTCCTGACTTTC
j_gene: TRBJ2-5; abundance: .; v_gene: TRBV2; d_gene: .; CDR3aa: CASSEQGGQETQYF; CDR3nt: TGTGCCAGCAGTGAGCAAGGCGGCCAGGAGACCCAGTACTTC
j_gene: TRBJ2-5; abundance: .; v_gene: TRBV5-1; d_gene: .; CDR3aa: CASSLSGFQETQYF; CDR3nt: TGCGCCAGCAGCTTGTCGGGGTTCCAAGAGACCCAGTACTTC
j_gene: TRBJ2-3; abundance: few; v_gene: TRBV28; d_gene: .; CDR3aa: CASLEGTSTDTQYF; CDR3nt: TGTGCCAGCCTTGAAGGGACTAGCACAGATACGCAGTATTTT
j_gene: TRBJ2-7; abundance: few; v_gene: TRBV27; d_gene: TRBD1; CDR3aa: CASSLWGTGTYEQYF; CDR3nt: TGTGCCAGCAGTTTATGGGGGACAGGGACCTACGAGCAGTACTTC
j_gene: TRBJ2-1; abundance: few; v_gene: TRBV7-9; d_gene: .; CDR3aa: CASSLPFLRESSYNEQFF; CDR3nt: TGTGCCAGCAGCTTACCCTTCTTACGGGAGAGCTCCTACAATGAGCAGTTCTTC
j_gene: TRBJ1-1; abundance: .; v_gene: TRBV5-4; d_gene: .; CDR3aa: CASSPGKGENTEAFF; CDR3nt: TGTGCCAGCAGCCCGGGGAAAGGAGAGAACACTGAAGCTTTCTTT
j_gene: TRBJ2-5; abundance: .; v_gene: TRBV20-1; d_gene: .; CDR3aa: CSAQQETQYF; CDR3nt: TGCAGTGCGCAGCAAGAGACCCAGTACTTC
j_gene: TRBJ1-1; abundance: .; v_gene: TRBV30; d_gene: TRBD1; CDR3aa: CAWSAQGATEAFF; CDR3nt: TGTGCCTGGAGTGCACAGGGGGCCACTGAAGCTTTCTTT
j_gene: TRBJ2-1; abundance: few; v_gene: TRBV27; d_gene: .; CDR3aa: CASRRLEREWAYNEQFF; CDR3nt: TGTGCCAGCAGGAGGTTAGAGCGCGAGTGGGCCTACAATGAGCAGTTCTTC
j_gene: TRBJ2-7; abundance: .; v_gene: TRBV11-2; d_gene: .; CDR3aa: CASSIRLGQHEQYF; CDR3nt: TGTGCCAGCAGCATACGTTTGGGCCAGCACGAGCAGTACTTC
j_gene: TRBJ2-7; abundance: .; v_gene: TRBV18; d_gene: .; CDR3aa: CASSPAAGGTYEQYF; CDR3nt: TGTGCCAGCTCACCAGCGGCTGGCGGTACCTACGAGCAGTACTTC
j_gene: TRBJ1-2; abundance: .; v_gene: TRBV2; d_gene: TRBD1; CDR3aa: CASSDPGDRGGYTF; CDR3nt: TGTGCCAGCAGTGACCCGGGGGACAGGGGCGGCTACACCTTC
j_gene: TRBJ2-7; abundance: few; v_gene: TRBV30; d_gene: TRBD2; CDR3aa: CAWTSGYEQYF; CDR3nt: TGTGCCTGGACTAGCGGTTACGAGCAGTACTTC
j_gene: TRBJ2-1; abundance: few; v_gene: TRBV7-8; d_gene: TRBD2; CDR3aa: CASSWGLAGGGEQFF; CDR3nt: TGTGCCAGCAGCTGGGGACTAGCGGGAGGAGGCGAGCAGTTCTTC
j_gene: TRBJ2-1; abundance: few; v_gene: TRBV28; d_gene: TRBD2; CDR3aa: CASIGGTKREQFF; CDR3nt: TGTGCCAGCATCGGAGGGACTAAACGTGAGCAGTTCTTC
j_gene: TRBJ2-5; abundance: .; v_gene: TRBV15; d_gene: .; CDR3aa: CATSRTRDTYTQETQYF; CDR3nt: TGTGCCACCAGCAGAACCCGGGACACCTACACGCAAGAGACCCAGTACTTC
j_gene: TRBJ1-5; abundance: .; v_gene: TRBV28; d_gene: .; CDR3aa: CASSYRDSQHF; CDR3nt: TGTGCCAGCAGTTACCGGGACTCCCAACATTTT
j_gene: TRBJ1-1; abundance: few; v_gene: TRBV18; d_gene: TRBD1; CDR3aa: CASSPVPGDRDQAFF; CDR3nt: TGTGCCAGCTCACCTGTCCCGGGTGACAGGGATCAAGCTTTCTTT
j_gene: TRBJ2-1; abundance: .; v_gene: TRBV4-2; d_gene: .; CDR3aa: CASSQDFGGVMDNEQFF; CDR3nt: TGTGCCAGCAGCCAAGACTTTGGGGGCGTGATGGACAATGAGCAGTTCTTC
j_gene: TRBJ1-1; abundance: .; v_gene: TRBV29-1; d_gene: .; CDR3aa: CSVCAQVNTEAFF; CDR3nt: TGCAGCGTTTGTGCACAGGTCAACACTGAAGCTTTCTTT
j_gene: TRBJ1-3; abundance: .; v_gene: TRBV6-5; d_gene: TRBD1; CDR3aa: CASSYSTGSSGNTIYF; CDR3nt: TGTGCCAGCAGTTACTCGACAGGGAGCTCTGGAAACACCATATATTTT
j_gene: TRBJ2-3; abundance: .; v_gene: TRBV4-1; d_gene: .; CDR3aa: CASSQGGSEGTQYF; CDR3nt: TGCGCCAGCAGCCAGGGGGGAAGCGAAGGTACGCAGTATTTT
j_gene: TRBJ2-5; abundance: .; v_gene: TRBV5-1; d_gene: .; CDR3aa: CASSLGQQETQYF; CDR3nt: TGCGCCAGCAGCTTGGGTCAGCAAGAGACCCAGTACTTC
j_gene: TRBJ2-5; abundance: few; v_gene: TRBV28; d_gene: TRBD1; CDR3aa: CASSLQGARETQYF; CDR3nt: TGTGCCAGCAGTCTACAGGGGGCTCGGGAGACCCAGTACTTC
j_gene: TRBJ2-2; abundance: .; v_gene: TRBV7-3; d_gene: TRBD1; CDR3aa: CASSPNPGQSTNTGELFF; CDR3nt: TGTGCCAGCAGCCCTAACCCGGGACAGAGCACGAACACCGGGGAGCTGTTTTTT
j_gene: TRBJ1-5; abundance: few; v_gene: TRBV19; d_gene: .; CDR3aa: CASSGAGGQPQHF; CDR3nt: TGTGCCAGTAGTGGGGCCGGGGGGCAGCCCCAGCATTTT
j_gene: TRBJ2-7; abundance: .; v_gene: TRBV6-5; d_gene: .; CDR3aa: CASSYPQGNSYEQYF; CDR3nt: TGTGCCAGCAGTTACCCACAGGGCAACTCCTACGAGCAGTACTTC